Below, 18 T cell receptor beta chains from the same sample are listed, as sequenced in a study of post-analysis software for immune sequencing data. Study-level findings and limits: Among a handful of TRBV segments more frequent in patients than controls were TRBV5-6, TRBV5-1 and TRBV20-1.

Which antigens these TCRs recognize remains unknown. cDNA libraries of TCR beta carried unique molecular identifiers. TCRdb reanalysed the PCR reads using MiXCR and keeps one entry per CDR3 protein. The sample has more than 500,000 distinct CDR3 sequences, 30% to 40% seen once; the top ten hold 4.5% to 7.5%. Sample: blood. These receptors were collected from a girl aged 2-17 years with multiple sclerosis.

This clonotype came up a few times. CDR3 residues: CSVEATGGPANYGYTF. The DNA for the CDR3 is TGCAGCGTTGAAGCAACAGGGGGACCAGCTAACTATGGCTACACCTTC. The chain combines TRBV29-1 with TRBJ1-2, with TRBD1 matching over 8 bases. The CDR3 has 16 residues. After removal of 1 base from V and 0 bases from J, the junction contained 7 bases not matched to a gene. Germline lookup yields CDR1 SQVTM and CDR2 ANQGSEA.

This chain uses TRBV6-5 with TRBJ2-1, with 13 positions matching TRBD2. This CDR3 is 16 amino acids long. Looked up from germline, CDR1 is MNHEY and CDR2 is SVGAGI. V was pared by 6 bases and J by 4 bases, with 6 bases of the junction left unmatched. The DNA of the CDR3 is TGTGCCAGCAGGAGGACTAGCGGGGGAAGGTACAATGAGCAGTTCTTC. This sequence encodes CASRRTSGGRYNEQFF.

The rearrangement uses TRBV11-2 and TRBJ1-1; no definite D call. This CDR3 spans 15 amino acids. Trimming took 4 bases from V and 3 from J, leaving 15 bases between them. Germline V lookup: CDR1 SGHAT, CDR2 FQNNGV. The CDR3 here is CASSSPLRWDTEAFF. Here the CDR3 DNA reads TGTGCCAGCAGCTCCCCTCTTCGGTGGGACACTGAAGCTTTCTTT.

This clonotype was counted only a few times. Here the CDR3 reads CSPSSLAGYNNEQFF. In DNA form, the CDR3 reads TGCAGTCCTTCTTCCCTAGCGGGCTATAACAATGAGCAGTTCTTC. V and J are TRBV20-1 and TRBJ2-1, with 8 positions matching TRBD2. V gave up 8 bases and J gave up 5 bases; unmatched junction bases: 14. The CDR3 sequence is 15 residues long. Germline CDR1 DFQATT, CDR2 SNEGSKA (reference sequence).

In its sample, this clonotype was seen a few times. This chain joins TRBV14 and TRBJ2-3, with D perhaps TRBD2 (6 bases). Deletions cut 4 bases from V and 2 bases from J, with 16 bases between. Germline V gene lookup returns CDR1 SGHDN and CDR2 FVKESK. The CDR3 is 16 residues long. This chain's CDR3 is CASSPGLDFSTDTQYF. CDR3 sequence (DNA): TGTGCCAGCAGCCCGGGACTCGACTTCTCCACAGATACGCAGTATTTT.

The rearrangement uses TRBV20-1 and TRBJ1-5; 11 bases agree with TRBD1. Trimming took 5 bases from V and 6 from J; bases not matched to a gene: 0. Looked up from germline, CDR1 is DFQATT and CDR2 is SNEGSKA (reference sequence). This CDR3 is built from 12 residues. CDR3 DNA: TGCAGTGCTGGGACAGGGGGTCAGCCCCAGCATTTT. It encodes CSAGTGGQPQHF.

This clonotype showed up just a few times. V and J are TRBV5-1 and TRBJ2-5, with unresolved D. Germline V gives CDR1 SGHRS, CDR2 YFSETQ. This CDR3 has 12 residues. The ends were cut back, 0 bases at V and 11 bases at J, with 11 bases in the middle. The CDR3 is CASSLGGTWQYF. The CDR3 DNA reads TGCGCCAGCAGCTTGGGGGGAACTTGGCAGTACTTC.

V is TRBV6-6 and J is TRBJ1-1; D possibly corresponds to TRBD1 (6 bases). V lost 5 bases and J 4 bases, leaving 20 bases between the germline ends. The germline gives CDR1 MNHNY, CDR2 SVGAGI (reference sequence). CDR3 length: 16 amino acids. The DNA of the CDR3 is TGTGCCAGCAGTAGTCGGATTCAGGGGTCGGGCACTGAAGCTTTCTTT. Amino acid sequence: CASSSRIQGSGTEAFF.

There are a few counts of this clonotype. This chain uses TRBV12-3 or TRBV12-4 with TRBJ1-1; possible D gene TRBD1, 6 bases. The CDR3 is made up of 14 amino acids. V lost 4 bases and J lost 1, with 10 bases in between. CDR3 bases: TGTGCCAGCAGTTCCTCGGGACAGAACACTGAAGCTTTCTTT. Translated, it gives CASSSSGQNTEAFF.

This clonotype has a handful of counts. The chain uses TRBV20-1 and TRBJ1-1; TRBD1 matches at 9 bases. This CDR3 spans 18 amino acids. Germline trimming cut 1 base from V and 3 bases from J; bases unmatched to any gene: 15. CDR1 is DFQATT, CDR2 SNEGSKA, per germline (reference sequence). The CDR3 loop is CSARGVVRDRDKDTEAFF. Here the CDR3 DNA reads TGCAGTGCTAGAGGGGTTGTCCGGGACAGGGACAAGGACACTGAAGCTTTCTTT.

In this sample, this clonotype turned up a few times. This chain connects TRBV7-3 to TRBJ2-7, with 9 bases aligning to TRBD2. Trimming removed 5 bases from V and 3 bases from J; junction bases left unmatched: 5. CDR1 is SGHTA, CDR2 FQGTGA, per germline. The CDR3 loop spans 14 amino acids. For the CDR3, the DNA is TGTGCCAGCAGCCTGACTAGCGGAATCTACGAGCAGTACTTC. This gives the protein CASSLTSGIYEQYF.

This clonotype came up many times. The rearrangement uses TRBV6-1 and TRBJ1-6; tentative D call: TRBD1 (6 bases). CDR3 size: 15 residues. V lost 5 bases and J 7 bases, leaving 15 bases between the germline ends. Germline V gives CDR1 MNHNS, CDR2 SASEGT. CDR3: CASSSPGQGNSPLHF. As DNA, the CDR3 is TGTGCCAGCAGTAGTCCGGGACAAGGAAATTCACCCCTCCACTTT.

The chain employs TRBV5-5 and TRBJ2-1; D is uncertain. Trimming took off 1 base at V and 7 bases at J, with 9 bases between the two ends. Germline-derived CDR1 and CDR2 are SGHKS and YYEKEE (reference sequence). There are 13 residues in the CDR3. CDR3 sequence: CASSLFDSNEQFF. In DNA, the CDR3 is TGTGCCAGCAGCTTGTTTGACTCAAATGAGCAGTTCTTC.

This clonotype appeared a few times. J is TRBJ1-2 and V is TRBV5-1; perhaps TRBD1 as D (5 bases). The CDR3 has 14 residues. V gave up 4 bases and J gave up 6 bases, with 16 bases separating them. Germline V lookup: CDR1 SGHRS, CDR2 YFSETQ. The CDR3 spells CASSTDQGTDGYTF. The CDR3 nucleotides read TGCGCCAGCAGCACAGATCAGGGAACGGATGGCTACACCTTC.

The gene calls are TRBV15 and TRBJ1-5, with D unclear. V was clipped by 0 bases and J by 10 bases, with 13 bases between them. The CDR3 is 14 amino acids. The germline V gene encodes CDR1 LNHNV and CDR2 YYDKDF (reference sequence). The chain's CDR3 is CATSRDGYREPQHF. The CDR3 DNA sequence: TGTGCCACCAGCAGAGATGGGTATAGGGAACCCCAGCATTTT. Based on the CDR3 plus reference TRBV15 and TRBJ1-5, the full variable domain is DAMVIQNPRYQVTQFGKPVTLSCSQTLNHNVMYWYQQKSSQAPKLLFHYYDKDFNNEADTPDNFQSRRPNTSFCFLDIRSPGLGDTAMYLCATSRDGYREPQHFGDGTRLSIL.

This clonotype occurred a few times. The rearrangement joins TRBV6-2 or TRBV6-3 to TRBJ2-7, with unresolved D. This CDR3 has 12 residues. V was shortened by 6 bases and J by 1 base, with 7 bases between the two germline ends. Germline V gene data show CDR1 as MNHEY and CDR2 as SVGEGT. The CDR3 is CASRQRSYEQYF. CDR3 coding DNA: TGTGCCAGCAGGCAGAGGTCCTACGAGCAGTACTTC.

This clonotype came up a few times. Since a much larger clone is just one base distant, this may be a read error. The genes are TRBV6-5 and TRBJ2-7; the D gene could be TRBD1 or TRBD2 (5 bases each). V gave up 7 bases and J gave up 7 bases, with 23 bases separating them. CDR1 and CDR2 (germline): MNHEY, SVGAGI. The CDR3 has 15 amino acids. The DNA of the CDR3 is TGTGCCAGCACCGAGGATGTCACCAACTGGGGGGAGCAGTACTTC. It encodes CASTEDVTNWGEQYF.

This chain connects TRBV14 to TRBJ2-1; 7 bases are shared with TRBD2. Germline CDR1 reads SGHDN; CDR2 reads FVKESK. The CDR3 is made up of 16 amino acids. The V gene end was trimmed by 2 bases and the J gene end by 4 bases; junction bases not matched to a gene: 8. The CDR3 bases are TGTGCCAGCAGCCAAAGGATACTAGCGTTATACAATGAGCAGTTCTTC. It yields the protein CASSQRILALYNEQFF.